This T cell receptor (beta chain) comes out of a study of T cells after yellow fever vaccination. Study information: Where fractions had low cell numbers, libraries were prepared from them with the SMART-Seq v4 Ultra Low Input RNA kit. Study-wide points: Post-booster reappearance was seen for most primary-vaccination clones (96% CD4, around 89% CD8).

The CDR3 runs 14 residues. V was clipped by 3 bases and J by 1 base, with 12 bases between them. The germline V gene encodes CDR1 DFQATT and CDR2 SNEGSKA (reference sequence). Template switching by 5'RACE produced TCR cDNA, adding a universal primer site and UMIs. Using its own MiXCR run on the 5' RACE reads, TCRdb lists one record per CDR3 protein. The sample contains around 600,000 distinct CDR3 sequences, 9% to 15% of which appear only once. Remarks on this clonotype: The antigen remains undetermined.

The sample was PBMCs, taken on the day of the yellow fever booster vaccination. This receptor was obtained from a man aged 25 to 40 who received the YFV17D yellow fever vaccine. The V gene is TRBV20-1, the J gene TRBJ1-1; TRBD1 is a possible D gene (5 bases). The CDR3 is CSASGTGGNTEAFF. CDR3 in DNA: TGCAGTGCTAGCGGGACCGGCGGGAACACTGAAGCTTTCTTT.